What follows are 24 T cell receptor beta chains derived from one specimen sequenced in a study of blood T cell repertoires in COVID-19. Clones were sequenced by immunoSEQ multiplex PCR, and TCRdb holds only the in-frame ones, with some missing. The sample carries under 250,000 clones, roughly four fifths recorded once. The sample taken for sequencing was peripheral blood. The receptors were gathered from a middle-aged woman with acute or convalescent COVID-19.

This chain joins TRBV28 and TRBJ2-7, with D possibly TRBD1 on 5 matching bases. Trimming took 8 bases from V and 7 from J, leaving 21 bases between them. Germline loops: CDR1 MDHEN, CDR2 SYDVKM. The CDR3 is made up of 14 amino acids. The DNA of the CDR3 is TGTGCCAGCCTCTCCCTCCCAGGGTCGCGGGAGCAGTACTTC. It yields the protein CASLSLPGSREQYF. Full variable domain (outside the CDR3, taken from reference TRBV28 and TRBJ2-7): DVKVTQSSRYLVKRTGEKVFLECVQDMDHENMFWYRQDPGLGLRLIYFSYDVKMKEKGDIPEGYSVSREKKERFSLILESASTNQTSMYLCASLSLPGSREQYFGPGTRLTVT.

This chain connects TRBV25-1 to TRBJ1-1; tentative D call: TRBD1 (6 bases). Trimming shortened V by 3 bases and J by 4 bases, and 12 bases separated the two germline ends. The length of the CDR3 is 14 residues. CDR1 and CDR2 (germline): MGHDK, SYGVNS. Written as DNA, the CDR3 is TGTGCCAGCAGTGATCCAGGGGCCACCACTGAAGCTTTCTTT. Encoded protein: CASSDPGATTEAFF.

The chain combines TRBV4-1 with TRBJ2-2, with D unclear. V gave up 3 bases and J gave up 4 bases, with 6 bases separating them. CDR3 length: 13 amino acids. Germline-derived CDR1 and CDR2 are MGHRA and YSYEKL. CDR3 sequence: CASSQERTGELFF. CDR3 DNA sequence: TGCGCCAGCAGCCAGGAGCGCACCGGGGAGCTGTTTTTT.

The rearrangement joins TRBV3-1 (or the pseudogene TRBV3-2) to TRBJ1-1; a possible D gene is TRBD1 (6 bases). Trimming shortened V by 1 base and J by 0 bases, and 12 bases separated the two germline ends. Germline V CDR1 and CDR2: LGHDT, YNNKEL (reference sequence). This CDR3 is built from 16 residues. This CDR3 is CASSQAGGIMNTEAFF. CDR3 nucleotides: TGTGCCAGCAGCCAAGCTGGGGGCATTATGAACACTGAAGCTTTCTTT.

The CDR3 DNA follows: TGCGCCAGCAGCCATCCCTCGCGAGAAAAACTGTTTTTT. Protein product: CASSHPSREKLFF. The chain has TRBV5-1 and TRBJ1-4; no clear D gene. Germline CDR1 SGHRS, CDR2 YFSETQ. Trimming took 4 bases from V and 8 from J, leaving 12 bases between them. CDR3 length: 13 amino acids.

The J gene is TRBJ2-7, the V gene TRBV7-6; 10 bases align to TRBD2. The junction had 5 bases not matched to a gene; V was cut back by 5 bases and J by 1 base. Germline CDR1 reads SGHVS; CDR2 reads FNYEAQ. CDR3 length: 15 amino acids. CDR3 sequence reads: CASSTIAGGSYEQYF. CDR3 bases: TGTGCCAGCAGCACCATAGCGGGGGGATCCTACGAGCAGTACTTC.

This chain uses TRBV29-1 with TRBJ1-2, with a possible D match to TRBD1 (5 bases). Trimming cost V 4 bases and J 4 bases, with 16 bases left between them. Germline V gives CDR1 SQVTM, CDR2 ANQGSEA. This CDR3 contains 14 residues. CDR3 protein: CSVVGGTGGYGYTF. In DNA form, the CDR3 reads TGCAGCGTTGTGGGCGGGACCGGGGGCTATGGCTACACCTTC.

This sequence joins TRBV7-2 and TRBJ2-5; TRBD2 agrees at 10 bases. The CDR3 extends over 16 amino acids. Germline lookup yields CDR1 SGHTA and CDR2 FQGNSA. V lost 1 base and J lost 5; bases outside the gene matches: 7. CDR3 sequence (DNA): TGTGCCAGCAGCTTAGTGGTAGCGGGAGGTGGTGAGACCCAGTACTTC. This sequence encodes CASSLVVAGGGETQYF.

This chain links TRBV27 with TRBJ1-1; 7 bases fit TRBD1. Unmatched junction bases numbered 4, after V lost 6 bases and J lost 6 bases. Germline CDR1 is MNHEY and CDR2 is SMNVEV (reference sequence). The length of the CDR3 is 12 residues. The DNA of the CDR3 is TGTGCCAGCAGCACGGGACAGTCTGAAGCTTTCTTT. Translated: CASSTGQSEAFF.

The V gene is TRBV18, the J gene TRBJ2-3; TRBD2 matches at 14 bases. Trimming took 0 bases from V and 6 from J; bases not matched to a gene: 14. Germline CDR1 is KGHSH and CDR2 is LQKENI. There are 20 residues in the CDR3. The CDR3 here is CASSPPRLPGLAGEEDTQYF. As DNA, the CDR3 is TGTGCCAGCTCACCACCTCGTCTACCGGGACTAGCGGGAGAGGAGGATACGCAGTATTTT.

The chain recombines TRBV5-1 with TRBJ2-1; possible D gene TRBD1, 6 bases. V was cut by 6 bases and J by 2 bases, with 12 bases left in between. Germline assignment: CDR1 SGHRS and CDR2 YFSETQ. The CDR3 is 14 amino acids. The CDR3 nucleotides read TGCGCCAGCAACTCAGGGGATACCTACAATGAGCAGTTCTTC. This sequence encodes CASNSGDTYNEQFF.

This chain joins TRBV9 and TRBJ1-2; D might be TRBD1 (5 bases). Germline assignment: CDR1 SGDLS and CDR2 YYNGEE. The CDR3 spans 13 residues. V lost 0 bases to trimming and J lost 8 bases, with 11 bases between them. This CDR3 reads CASSVEWGGGYTF. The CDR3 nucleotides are TGTGCCAGCAGCGTAGAATGGGGGGGAGGCTACACCTTC. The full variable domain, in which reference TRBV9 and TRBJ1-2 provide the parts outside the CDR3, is DSGVTQTPKHLITATGQRVTLRCSPRSGDLSVYWYQQSLDQGLQFLIQYYNGEERAKGNILERFSAQQFPDLHSELNLSSLELGDSALYFCASSVEWGGGYTFGSGTRLTVV.

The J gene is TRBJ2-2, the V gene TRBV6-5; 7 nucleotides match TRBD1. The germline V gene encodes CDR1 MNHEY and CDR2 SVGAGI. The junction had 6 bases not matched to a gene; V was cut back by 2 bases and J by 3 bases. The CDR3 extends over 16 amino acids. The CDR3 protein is CASSYRQGSHTGELFF. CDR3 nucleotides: TGTGCCAGCAGTTACCGACAGGGATCGCACACCGGGGAGCTGTTTTTT.

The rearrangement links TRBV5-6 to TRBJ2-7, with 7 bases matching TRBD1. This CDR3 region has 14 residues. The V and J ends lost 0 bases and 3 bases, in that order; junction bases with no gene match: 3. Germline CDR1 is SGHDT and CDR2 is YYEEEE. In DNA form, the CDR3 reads TGTGCCAGCAGCTTGGGGGACAGCGACTACGAGCAGTACTTC. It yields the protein CASSLGDSDYEQYF.

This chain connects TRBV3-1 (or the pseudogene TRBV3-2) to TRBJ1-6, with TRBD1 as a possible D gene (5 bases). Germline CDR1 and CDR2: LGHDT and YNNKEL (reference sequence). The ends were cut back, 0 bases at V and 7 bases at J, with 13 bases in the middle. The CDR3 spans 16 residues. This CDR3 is CASSQERAGRNSPLHF. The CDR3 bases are TGTGCCAGCAGCCAAGAGAGGGCAGGGAGGAATTCACCCCTCCACTTT.

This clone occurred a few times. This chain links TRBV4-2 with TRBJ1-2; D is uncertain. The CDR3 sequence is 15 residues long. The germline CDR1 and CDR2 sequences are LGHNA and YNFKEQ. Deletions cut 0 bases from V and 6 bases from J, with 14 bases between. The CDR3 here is CASSQEDPGVNGYTF. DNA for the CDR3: TGTGCCAGCAGCCAAGAGGATCCAGGCGTAAATGGCTACACCTTC.

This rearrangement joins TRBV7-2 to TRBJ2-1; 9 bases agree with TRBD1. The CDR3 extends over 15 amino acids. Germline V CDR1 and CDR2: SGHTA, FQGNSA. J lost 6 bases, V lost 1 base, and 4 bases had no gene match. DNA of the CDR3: TGTGCCAGCAGCTTAGTCGGACAGGGGAGCAATGAGCAGTTCTTC. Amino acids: CASSLVGQGSNEQFF.

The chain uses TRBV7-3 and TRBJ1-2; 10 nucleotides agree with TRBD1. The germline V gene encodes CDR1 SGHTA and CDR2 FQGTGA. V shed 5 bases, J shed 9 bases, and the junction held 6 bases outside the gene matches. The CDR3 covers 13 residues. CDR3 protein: CASSPGQGGRYTF. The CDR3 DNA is TGTGCCAGCAGCCCCGGACAGGGGGGGCGCTACACCTTC.

The CDR3 is CASSFDAGTLQYF. CDR3 in DNA: TGTGCCAGCAGCTTCGACGCGGGTACGCTGCAGTACTTC. This chain joins TRBV7-6 and TRBJ2-7, with D possibly matching TRBD2 (5 bases). Trimming pared 3 bases from V and 9 bases from J, leaving 15 bases between. Germline CDR1 and CDR2: SGHVS and FNYEAQ. The CDR3 extends over 13 amino acids.

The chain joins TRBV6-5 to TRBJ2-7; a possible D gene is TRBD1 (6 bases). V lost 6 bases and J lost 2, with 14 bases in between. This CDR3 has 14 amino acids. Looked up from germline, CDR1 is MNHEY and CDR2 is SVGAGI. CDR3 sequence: CASSPDRPPYEQYF. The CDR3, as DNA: TGTGCCAGCAGCCCCGACAGGCCCCCCTACGAGCAGTACTTC.

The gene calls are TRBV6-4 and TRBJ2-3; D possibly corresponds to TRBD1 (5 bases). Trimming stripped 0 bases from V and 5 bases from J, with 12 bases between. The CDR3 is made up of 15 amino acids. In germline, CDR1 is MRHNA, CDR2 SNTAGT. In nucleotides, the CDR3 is TGTGCCAGCAGTGACTCGATCAGGGCCGGAGATACGCAGTATTTT. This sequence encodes CASSDSIRAGDTQYF.

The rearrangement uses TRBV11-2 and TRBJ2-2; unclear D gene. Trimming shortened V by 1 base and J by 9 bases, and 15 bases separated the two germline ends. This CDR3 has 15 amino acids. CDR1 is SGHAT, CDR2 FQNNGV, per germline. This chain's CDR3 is CASSLGRHEHRELFF. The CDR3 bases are TGTGCCAGCAGCTTAGGCAGGCATGAACACCGGGAGCTGTTTTTT.

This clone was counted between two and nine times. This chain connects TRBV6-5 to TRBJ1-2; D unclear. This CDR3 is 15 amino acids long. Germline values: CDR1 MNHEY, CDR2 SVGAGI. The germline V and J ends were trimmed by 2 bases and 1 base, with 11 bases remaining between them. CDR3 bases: TGTGCCAGCAGTTACGAATGGGCCGTTAACTATGGCTACACCTTC. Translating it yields CASSYEWAVNYGYTF.

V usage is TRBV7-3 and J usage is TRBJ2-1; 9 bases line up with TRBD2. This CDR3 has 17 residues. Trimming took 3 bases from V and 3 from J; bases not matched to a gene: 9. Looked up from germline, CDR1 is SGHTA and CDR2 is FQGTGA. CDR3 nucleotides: TGTGCCAGCAGCTTCGCGGGGGGACTAGCAGACTACAATGAGCAGTTCTTC. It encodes CASSFAGGLADYNEQFF. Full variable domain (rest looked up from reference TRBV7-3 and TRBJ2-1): GAGVSQTPSNKVTEKGKYVELRCDPISGHTALYWYRQSLGQGPEFLIYFQGTGAADDSGLPNDRFFAVRPEGSVSTLKIQRTERGDSAVYLCASSFAGGLADYNEQFFGPGTRLTVL.